The clone carrying this T cell receptor beta chain was counted at least ten times. This record belongs to a study of blood T cells in healthy people across ages. The donors, aged roughly 6 to 90, were healthy Caucasians from Russia. Alongside a J-beta primer mix, a sample-barcoded 5' primer served in a second PCR lasting 7 to 11 cycles. Each cDNA molecule was tagged by a template-switch adaptor with 12 random nucleotides. TCRdb re-called the 5' RACE reads with MiXCR, one entry per CDR3 protein. The data show 590,000 or so distinct CDR3 sequences, about 30% seen once. The junction had 23 bases not matched to a gene; V was cut back by 3 bases and J by 5 bases. CDR1 is ENHRY, CDR2 SYGVKD, per germline. There are 20 residues in the CDR3.

Specimen: blood. The clonotype was recovered from a woman older than 75 in good health. This chain joins TRBV10-3 and TRBJ1-2; 8 bases are a match to TRBD1. The CDR3 DNA follows: TGTGCCATCAGTGATCCGAAAGGCGGGGACAGGTCCTTTCGGGGATATGGCTACACCTTC. Amino acid sequence: CAISDPKGGDRSFRGYGYTF.